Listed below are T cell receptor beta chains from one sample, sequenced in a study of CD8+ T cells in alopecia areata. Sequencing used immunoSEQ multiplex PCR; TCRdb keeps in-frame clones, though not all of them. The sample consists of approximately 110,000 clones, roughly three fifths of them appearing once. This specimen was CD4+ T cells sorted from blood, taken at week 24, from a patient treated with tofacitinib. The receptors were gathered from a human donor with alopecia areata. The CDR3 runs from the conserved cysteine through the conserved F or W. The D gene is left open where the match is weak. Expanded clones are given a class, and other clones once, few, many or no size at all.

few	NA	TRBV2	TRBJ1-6	TGTGCCAGCAGTTACAATTCACCCCTCCACTTT	CASSYNSPLHF
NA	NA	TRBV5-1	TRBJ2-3	TGCGCCAGCAGCTTGGAAAACAGGATTACAGATACGCAGTATTTT	CASSLENRITDTQYF
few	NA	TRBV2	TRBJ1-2	TGTGCCAGCAGTGTTCAGGGGCCACGCTATGGCTACACCTTC	CASSVQGPRYGYTF
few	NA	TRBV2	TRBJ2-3	TGTGCCAGCAGCCGGGACAGCACAGATACGCAGTATTTT	CASSRDSTDTQYF
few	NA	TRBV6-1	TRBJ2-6	TGTGCCAGCACCTCCCGGGGTGGGGCCAACGTCCTGACTTTC	CASTSRGGANVLTF
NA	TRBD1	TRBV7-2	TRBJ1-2	TGTGCCAGCAGCCCCCGAGGGACAGACCGCTATGGCTACACCTTC	CASSPRGTDRYGYTF
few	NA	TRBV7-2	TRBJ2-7	TGTGCCAGCAATGCCAGGACAACCAAGGCGTACGAGCAGTACTTC	CASNARTTKAYEQYF
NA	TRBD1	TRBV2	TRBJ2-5	TGTGCCAGCAGTCCTGACAGGGCCCAAGAGACCCAGTACTTC	CASSPDRAQETQYF
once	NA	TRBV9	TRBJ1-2	TGTGCCAGCAGCTCCCGTCCAGGAAACTATGGCTACACCTTC	CASSSRPGNYGYTF
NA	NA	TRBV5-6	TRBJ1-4	TGTGCCAGCAGCTTATACAGCGGGCTACTGTTTTTT	CASSLYSGLLFF
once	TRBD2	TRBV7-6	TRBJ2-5	TGTGCCAGCAGCCCTCACGGGGCTAGCGGGGGGTACCAAGAGACCCAGTACTTC	CASSPHGASGGYQETQYF
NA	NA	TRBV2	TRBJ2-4	TGTGCCAGCAGTGAGGGGGGGCTGATCGGTGACATTCAGTACTTC	CASSEGGLIGDIQYF
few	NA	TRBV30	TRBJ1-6	TGTGCCTGGGGCATAAATACTCCGCGGGATTCACCCCTCCACTTT	CAWGINTPRDSPLHF
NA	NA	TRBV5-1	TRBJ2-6	TGCGCCAGCAGTCTCGGCTCTGGGGCCAACGTCCTGACTTTC	CASSLGSGANVLTF
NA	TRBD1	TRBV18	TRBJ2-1	TGTGCCAGCTCCCCGACAGGGTTCAATGAGCAGTTCTTC	CASSPTGFNEQFF
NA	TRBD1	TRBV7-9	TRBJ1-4	TGTGCCAGCAGCCCCGGGTTGGACAGGGCTAATGAAAAACTGTTTTTT	CASSPGLDRANEKLFF
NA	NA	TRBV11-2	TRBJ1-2	TGTGCCAGCAGCCCGGGGGTAAACTATGGCTACACCTTC	CASSPGVNYGYTF
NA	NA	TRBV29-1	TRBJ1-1	TGCAGCGTTGAAACCGGGGGGAACACTGAAGCTTTCTTT	CSVETGGNTEAFF
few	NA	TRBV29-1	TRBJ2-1	TGCAGCGTGTTTTTAGGGTACTCCTACAATGAGCAGTTCTTC	CSVFLGYSYNEQFF
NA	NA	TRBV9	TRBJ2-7	TGTGCCAGCAGCGTAGGCGAGGGCCTTGCCTACGAGCAGTACTTC	CASSVGEGLAYEQYF
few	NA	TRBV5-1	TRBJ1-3	TGCGCCAGCAGCTTGGATACCGGAAACACCATATATTTT	CASSLDTGNTIYF
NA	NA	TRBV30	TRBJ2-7	TGTGCCTGGCCCCCGTCCTACGAGCAGTACTTC	CAWPPSYEQYF
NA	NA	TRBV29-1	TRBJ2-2	TGCAGCGTTGAAGAGGGAGTGAACACCGGGGAGCTGTTTTTT	CSVEEGVNTGELFF
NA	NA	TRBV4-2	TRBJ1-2	TGTGCCAGCAGCCAAGATTTGACAGCCCCCAACTATGGCTACACCTTC	CASSQDLTAPNYGYTF
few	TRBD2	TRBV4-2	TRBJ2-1	TGTGCCAGCAGCCAAGGGACTAGCGGGGGCACATACAATGAGCAGTTCTTC	CASSQGTSGGTYNEQFF
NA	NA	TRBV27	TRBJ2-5	TGTGCCAGCAGTTTTCTGTTAGGGGAGACCCAGTACTTC	CASSFLLGETQYF
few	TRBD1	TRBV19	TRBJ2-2	TGTGCCAGTAAATTTGCCAGGGGGACCACCGGGGAGCTGTTTTTT	CASKFARGTTGELFF
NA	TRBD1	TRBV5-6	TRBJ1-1	TGTGCCAGCAGCTTGGGGCACAGGGGCACTGAAGCTTTCTTT	CASSLGHRGTEAFF
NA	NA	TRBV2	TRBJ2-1	TGTGCCAGCAGCTCGAGGATCGGGCAGGGGTTACATGAGCAGTTCTTC	CASSSRIGQGLHEQFF
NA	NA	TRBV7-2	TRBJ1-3	TGTGCCAGCAGCTTTCGACAGGCTGGAAACACCATATATTTT	CASSFRQAGNTIYF
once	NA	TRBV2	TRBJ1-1	TGTGCCAGCAGTGATGAGAGAAACCAAGAAGCTTTCTTT	CASSDERNQEAFF
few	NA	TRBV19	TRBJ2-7	TGTGCCAGTAGCTCCCCAGGGAGAAGCTACGAGCAGTACTTC	CASSSPGRSYEQYF
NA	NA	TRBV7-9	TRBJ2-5	TGTGCCAGCAGCTTAAATGGAGCTGGGGTTGCAGAGACCCAGTACTTC	CASSLNGAGVAETQYF
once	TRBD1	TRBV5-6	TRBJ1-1	TGTGCCAGCAGTTGGGACAGGGGGTTTGAAGCTTTCTTT	CASSWDRGFEAFF
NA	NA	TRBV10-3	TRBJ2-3	TGTGCCATCAGTGAGAGGGGGGCCAGCACAGATACGCAGTATTTT	CAISERGASTDTQYF
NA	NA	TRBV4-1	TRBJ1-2	TGCGCCAGCAGCCAAGTCGGGGGTGGCTACACCTTC	CASSQVGGGYTF
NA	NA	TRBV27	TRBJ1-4	TGTGCCAGCAGTCACGGGGCCCAAAATGAAAAACTGTTTTTT	CASSHGAQNEKLFF
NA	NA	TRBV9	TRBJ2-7	TGTGCCAGCAGCCTCTCAAGTGGAGAAACCTACGAGCAGTACTTC	CASSLSSGETYEQYF
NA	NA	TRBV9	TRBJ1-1	TGTGCCAGCAGCGACCTGACAGGAAACACTGAAGCTTTCTTT	CASSDLTGNTEAFF
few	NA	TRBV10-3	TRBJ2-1	TGTGCCATCAGCGTTAGGTCGGATGGTGAGCAGTTCTTC	CAISVRSDGEQFF
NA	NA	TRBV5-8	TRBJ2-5	TGTGCCAGCAGCCCAGGAACCGACAGACAAGAGACCCAGTACTTC	CASSPGTDRQETQYF
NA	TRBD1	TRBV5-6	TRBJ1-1	TGTGCCAGCAGCTCGTTACCGGGACAGGGGAACACTGAAGCTTTCTTT	CASSSLPGQGNTEAFF
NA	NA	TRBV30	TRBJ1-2	TGTGCCTGGAGGGGCTTGATCCATGGCTACACCTTC	CAWRGLIHGYTF
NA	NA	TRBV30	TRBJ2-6	TGTGCCTGGAGGAGCTCTGGGGCCAACGTCCTGACTTTC	CAWRSSGANVLTF
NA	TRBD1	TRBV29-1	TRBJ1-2	TGCAGCGCAGGACAGGAGAACTATGGCTACACCTTC	CSAGQENYGYTF
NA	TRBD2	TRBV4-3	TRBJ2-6	TGCGCCAGCAGCCAAGGGGCGGGAGCTGGGGCCAACGTCCTGACTTTC	CASSQGAGAGANVLTF